This T cell receptor beta chain was captured in a study of cytomegalovirus exposure and HLA in healthy donors. The study's findings and limits: HLA-A and HLA-B allele assignments for most subjects were reportedly predicted accurately using TCR beta sequences. Later analysis associated a missense DCLRE1C variant with TCR beta V- and J-gene trimming. Later analysis suggested links between common viral pathogens and several top significant clusters.

Both 60 Vbeta primers and 13 Jbeta primers went into the PCR. Only in-frame clones appear in the TCRdb table, and some are missing; sequencing was by immunoSEQ multiplex PCR. The sample gives 170,000 or so clones, under 80% of which show up once; less than 15% is in the top ten. Losses at the gene ends were 7 bases for V and 8 bases for J; bases not matched to a gene: 10. CDR1 MNHEY and CDR2 SVGAGI come from the germline V gene. The CDR3 is made up of 14 amino acids. Of note for this clone: Antigen: not known.

The sequence was obtained from a woman aged 50 to 60 in good health and CMV-seropositive. The chain is built from TRBV6-5 and TRBJ1-2; TRBD1 matches at 10 bases. Specimen: PBMCs. DNA of the CDR3: TGTGCCAGCACCCCCTGGACAGGGGGAGAAGGCTACACCTTC. The encoded protein is CASTPWTGGEGYTF.